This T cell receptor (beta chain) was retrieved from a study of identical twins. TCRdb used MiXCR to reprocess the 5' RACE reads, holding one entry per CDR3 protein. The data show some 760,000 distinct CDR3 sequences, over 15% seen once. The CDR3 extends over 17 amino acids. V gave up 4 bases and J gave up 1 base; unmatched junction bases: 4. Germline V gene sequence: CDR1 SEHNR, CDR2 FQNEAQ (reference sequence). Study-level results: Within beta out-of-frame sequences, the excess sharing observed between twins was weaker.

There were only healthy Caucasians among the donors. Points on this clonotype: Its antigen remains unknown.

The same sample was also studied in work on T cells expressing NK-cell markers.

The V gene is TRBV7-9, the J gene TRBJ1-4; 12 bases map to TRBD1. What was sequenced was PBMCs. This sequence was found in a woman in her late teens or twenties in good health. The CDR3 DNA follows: TGTGCCAGCAGCTGGGACAGGGGGCGAGGAACTAATGAAAAACTGTTTTTT. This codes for CASSWDRGRGTNEKLFF.